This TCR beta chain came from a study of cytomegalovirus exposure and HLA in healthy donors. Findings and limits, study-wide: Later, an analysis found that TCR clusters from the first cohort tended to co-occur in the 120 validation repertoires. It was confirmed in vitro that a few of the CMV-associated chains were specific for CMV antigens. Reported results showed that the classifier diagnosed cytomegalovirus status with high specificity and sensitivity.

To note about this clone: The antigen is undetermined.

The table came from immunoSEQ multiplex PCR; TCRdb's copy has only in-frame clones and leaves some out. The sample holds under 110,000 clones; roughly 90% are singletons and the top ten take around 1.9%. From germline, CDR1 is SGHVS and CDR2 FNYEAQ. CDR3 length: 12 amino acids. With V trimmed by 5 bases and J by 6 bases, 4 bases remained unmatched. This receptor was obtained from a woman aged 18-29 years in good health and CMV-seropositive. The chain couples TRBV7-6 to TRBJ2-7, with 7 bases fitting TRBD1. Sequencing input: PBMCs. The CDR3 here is CASSNTGAEQYF. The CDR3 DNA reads TGTGCCAGCAGCAATACAGGGGCCGAGCAGTACTTC.